The 27 T cell receptor beta chains below come from one sample, sequenced in a study of tissue T cells after allogeneic stem cell transplantation. The data were produced by immunoSEQ multiplex PCR, yet TCRdb's version contains in-frame clones alone and is incomplete. Among some 5,700 clones listed, around 45% were seen once. Time point meaning: mouse harvest day 14 after allogeneic transplant. Tail vein injection delivered 10^7 T-cell-depleted bone marrow cells and 10^6 splenic CD5+ T cells. Sequencing was performed on gut tissue. The receptors here all came from a female BALB/c mouse given C57BL/6 T cells with graft-versus-host disease after an allogeneic hematopoietic cell transplant.

This clone rates as medium-sized. All gene names here are mouse names. The read terminates 1 residue ahead of where the CDR3 ends, so the germline J gene completes it. At the DNA level, this CDR3 is encoded by other sequences in the same sample as well. This chain joins TRBV26 and TRBJ2-1; D possibly uses TRBD1 or TRBD2 (5 bases each). The germline V gene encodes CDR1 KGHPV and CDR2 FQNQEV (reference sequence). With 6 bases removed from V and 1 base from J, the gap between germline ends came to 7 bases. The CDR3 consists of 13 residues. This CDR3 is CASSRDNYAEQFF. CDR3 bases read: TGTGCCAGCAGCCGGGACAACTATGCTGAGCAGTTC.

This clone came up a few times. Genes and germline are mouse. Read coverage stops 1 residue before the CDR3 terminus; the germline J gene supplies the remainder. V usage is TRBV3 and J usage is TRBJ2-2, with D perhaps being TRBD1 or TRBD2 (5 bases each). Trimming cost V 1 base and J 0 bases, with 9 bases left between them. The CDR3 is made up of 16 amino acids. Germline V CDR1 and CDR2: SNHLY, FYNGKV (reference sequence). The sequenced part of the CDR3 DNA is TGTGCCAGCAGCTTAGTCGGGGGTGCAAACACCGGGCAGCTCTAC. Its translation: CASSLVGGANTGQLY. In full, the CDR3 reads CASSLVGGANTGQLYF.

Notes on this clone: These gene names are mouse names. The observed sequence ends 1 residue before the CDR3 terminus, with the missing tail filled in from the germline J gene. The chain recombines TRBV13-1 with TRBJ1-3; D unclear. Deletions cut 5 bases from V and 0 bases from J, with 9 bases between. This CDR3 has 14 amino acids. Germline CDR1 NSHNY, CDR2 SYGAGN. The CDR3 loop is CASSPQVSGNTLYF. CDR3 DNA (partial): TGTGCCAGCAGCCCCCAAGTTTCTGGAAATACGCTCTAT.

Within the sample, this clone is large. The germline and genes are mouse ones. The read comes to an end 1 residue before the CDR3 does, leaving the germline J gene to fill in the end. The rearrangement links TRBV12-1 to TRBJ1-4; 8 bases line up with TRBD1. The CDR3 runs to 15 residues. The ends lost 3 bases at V and 3 bases at J; junction bases unmatched: 5. From germline, CDR1 is SGHSN and CDR2 HYEKVE. CDR3 bases read: TGTGCCAGCTCTTTCGACAGGGGTGCCAACGAAAGATTATTT. Encoded protein: CASSFDRGANERLF. The CDR3 as a whole reads CASSFDRGANERLFF.

This clone is deemed medium-sized. Mouse names are used for the genes. The CDR3 end is not reached by the read, which stops 1 residue before it; the germline J gene fills it in. The gene calls are TRBV16 and TRBJ2-7; TRBD2 agrees at 14 bases. Per germline, CDR1 SGHSA and CDR2 FRNQAP. The CDR3 has 15 amino acids. With V trimmed by 5 bases and J by 3 bases, 3 bases remained unmatched. CDR3 region: CASSPGLGGRYEQYF. The part of the CDR3 DNA that was read is TGTGCAAGCAGCCCGGGACTGGGGGGGCGCTATGAACAGTAC. Using reference TRBV16 and TRBJ2-7 for the parts outside the CDR3, the full variable domain is NAGVIQTPRHKVTGKGQEATLWCEPISGHSAVFWYRQTIVQGLEFLTYFRNQAPIDDSGMPKERFSAQMPNQSHSTLKIQSTQPQDSAVYLCASSPGLGGRYEQYFGPGTRLTVL.

As for this clone: The listed genes are named as in mouse. The read ends 1 residue shy of where the CDR3 ends; the end is completed using the germline J gene. V gene TRBV2 combines with J gene TRBJ2-1; 8 nucleotides align to TRBD2. The trim removed 4 bases at V and 0 bases at J, leaving 2 bases unmatched. Germline V gives CDR1 LGHNA, CDR2 YSYQKL. The CDR3 extends over 15 amino acids. The CDR3 protein is CASSPGLGNYAEQFF. The DNA read from the CDR3 is TGTGCCAGCAGCCCAGGACTGGGTAACTATGCTGAGCAGTTC.

For this clone: Genes and germline are mouse. Read coverage stops 1 residue before the CDR3 terminus; the germline J gene supplies the remainder. V is TRBV1 and J is TRBJ2-3; 8 nucleotides align to TRBD1. This CDR3 contains 15 residues. Germline-derived CDR1 and CDR2 are NSQYPW and LRSPGD (reference sequence). The V gene end was trimmed by 3 bases and the J gene end by 0 bases; junction bases not matched to a gene: 2. The DNA read from the CDR3 is TGCACCTGCAGTGCGTACAGGGGGAGTGCAGAAACGCTGTAT. The encoded protein is CTCSAYRGSAETLY. The whole CDR3 reads CTCSAYRGSAETLYF.

About this clone itself: The germline gene is not matched at one end of the junction; a read error may be the cause. Gene names are the mouse ones. The CDR3 extends 1 residue past the end of the read, so its final part is completed from the germline J gene. The rearrangement joins TRBV5 to TRBJ1-4; D remains ambiguous. Germline lookup yields CDR1 LGHNA and CDR2 YNLKQL (reference sequence). The CDR3 length is 15 residues. CDR3 bases read: TGTGCCAGCCGCCACGAGGCGAGGGCCAACGAACGATTATTT. Translation: CASRHEARANERLF. The full-length CDR3 reads as CASRHEARANERLFF.

On this clone: Possible read error: a much larger clone is one base away. Mouse names are used for the genes. With the read ending 1 residue before the CDR3 end, the germline J gene is used to fill in that end. The gene calls are TRBV5 and TRBJ1-5, with a possible D match to TRBD1 (5 bases). CDR1 and CDR2 from the germline V gene are LGHNA and YNLKQL (reference sequence). The CDR3 covers 14 residues. CDR3 DNA, as far as it was read: TGTGCCCGCAGCCAAGGCGGGGGGGGGCAGGCTCCGCTT. Protein product: CARSQGGGGQAPL. From start to end, the CDR3 is CARSQGGGGQAPLF.

About this clone: Genes and germline are mouse. The CDR3 extends 1 residue past the end of the read, so its final part is completed from the germline J gene. The gene calls are TRBV26 and TRBJ1-4; D is perhaps TRBD1 (5 bases). This CDR3 comprises 15 residues. Germline CDR1 reads KGHPV; CDR2 reads FQNQEV (reference sequence). V was cut by 2 bases and J by 3 bases, with 10 bases left in between. CDR3 DNA (partial): TGTGCCAGCAGTCTGGGGGGTCAGGCCAACGAAAGATTATTT. The encoded protein is CASSLGGQANERLF. The whole CDR3 reads CASSLGGQANERLFF.

Turning to this clone: Germline and genes: mouse. The sequence runs out 1 residue before the end of the CDR3; the remainder is reconstructed from the germline J gene. The chain has TRBV3 and TRBJ2-4; 9 bases line up with TRBD2. CDR3 size: 15 residues. The J segment lost 4 bases and the V segment lost 4 bases, leaving 6 bases of the junction unmatched. CDR1 SNHLY and CDR2 FYNGKV come from the germline V gene (reference sequence). The chain's CDR3 is CASSSSTGGKNTLYF. CDR3 DNA, as far as it was read: TGTGCCAGCAGCTCCTCGACTGGGGGCAAAAACACCTTGTAC.

To note about this clone: Genes here carry mouse names. The CDR3 spells CSSSQSGDRASQNTLYF. The covered CDR3 bases are TGCTCCAGCAGTCAATCGGGGGACAGGGCTAGTCAAAACACCTTGTAC. The chain recombines TRBV23 with TRBJ2-4; the DNA was not used to check the table's D call, TRBD1. The read terminates 1 residue ahead of where the CDR3 ends, so the germline J gene completes it. Germline CDR1 is KGHTA and CDR2 is FQNQQP. The CDR3 runs 17 residues.

For this clone: The genes and germline here are from mouse. The DNA read from the CDR3 is TGTGCCAGCAGCCACCGACTGGGTAGTCAAAACACCTTGTAC. Translation: CASSHRLGSQNTLY. In full, the CDR3 reads CASSHRLGSQNTLYF. The chain is built from TRBV3 and TRBJ2-4; 7 positions match TRBD2. With the read ending 1 residue before the CDR3 end, the germline J gene is used to fill in that end. The CDR3 length is 15 residues. The germline CDR1 and CDR2 sequences are SNHLY and FYNGKV (reference sequence). V dropped 5 bases and J dropped 0; count of bases not matched to a gene: 5.

This clone was recorded only once. Genes and germline come from the mouse. From the germline J gene comes the end of the CDR3, since the read stops 1 residue before it. This chain connects TRBV26 to TRBJ2-4, with unresolved D. This CDR3 comprises 13 residues. The germline gives CDR1 KGHPV, CDR2 FQNQEV (reference sequence). The V gene lost 3 bases and the J gene lost 1 base, with 5 bases spanning the gap. The CDR3 protein is CASSLQGQNTLYF. The CDR3 DNA, read in part, is TGTGCCAGCAGTCTTCAGGGTCAAAACACCTTGTAC.

A word on this clone: Mouse gene names apply. The read stops 1 residue short of the end of the CDR3; the missing end is completed from the germline J gene. This chain links TRBV26 with TRBJ1-2; 7 nucleotides align to TRBD1. Trimming removed 6 bases from V and 0 bases from J; junction bases left unmatched: 4. The V gene's germline CDR1 is KGHPV and CDR2 FQNQEV (reference sequence). This CDR3 is 14 amino acids long. Partial CDR3 DNA: TGTGCCAGCAGGCCGGGACAGTCAAACTCCGACTACACC. Translation: CASRPGQSNSDYT. The complete CDR3 sequence is CASRPGQSNSDYTF.

This clone is labeled medium-sized (0.01 to 0.1%). The gene names given are mouse names. The sequenced fragment ends 1 residue before the CDR3 boundary, so the rest is inferred from the germline J gene. The chain combines TRBV13-3 with TRBJ2-2; no clear D. V was clipped by 5 bases and J by 5 bases, with 4 bases between them. Germline CDR1 is NNHDY and CDR2 is SYVADS. This CDR3 has 11 amino acids. The chain's CDR3 is CASRWTGQLYF. Incomplete CDR3 DNA: TGTGCCAGCAGATGGACCGGGCAGCTCTAC.

As to this clone: Mouse gene names apply. The sequence runs out 1 residue before the end of the CDR3; the remainder is reconstructed from the germline J gene. The chain couples TRBV3 to TRBJ2-7, with 7 bases identical to TRBD1. The CDR3 runs to 16 residues. After removal of 4 bases from V and 2 bases from J, the junction contained 11 bases not matched to a gene. Germline V gives CDR1 SNHLY, CDR2 FYNGKV (reference sequence). CDR3 bases read: TGTGCCAGCAGCTCTACCCTTCCGGGACAGCCCTATGAACAGTAC. Translation: CASSSTLPGQPYEQY. The full CDR3 reads CASSSTLPGQPYEQYF. The full variable domain, its missing parts supplied by reference TRBV3 and TRBJ2-7, is GPKVLQIPSHQIIDMGQMVTLNCDPVSNHLYFYWYKQILGQQMEFLVNFYNGKVMEKSKLFKDQFSVERPDGSYFTLKIQPTALEDSAVYFCASSSTLPGQPYEQYFGPGTRLTVL.

In the case of this clone: Mouse gene names and germline throughout. The read comes to an end 1 residue before the CDR3 does, leaving the germline J gene to fill in the end. The V gene is TRBV15, the J gene TRBJ2-4, with 8 bases that match TRBD1. Germline-derived CDR1 and CDR2 are SGHND and FRSKSL. The CDR3 spans 14 residues. V lost 5 bases and J lost 3; bases outside the gene matches: 4. The CDR3 loop is CASSIGQGQNTLYF. CDR3 bases read: TGTGCCAGCAGTATCGGACAGGGCCAAAACACCTTGTAC.

This clone was observed once. Gene labels here are mouse ones. The observed sequence ends 1 residue before the CDR3 terminus, with the missing tail filled in from the germline J gene. This sequence joins TRBV26 and TRBJ2-2; TRBD2 aligns across 9 bases. From germline, CDR1 is KGHPV and CDR2 FQNQEV (reference sequence). The V and J ends lost 4 bases and 3 bases, in that order; junction bases with no gene match: 3. The CDR3 contains 15 residues. The sequenced CDR3 bases are TGTGCCAGCAGTCAACTGGGGGGTGACACCGGGCAGCTCTAC. Residues: CASSQLGGDTGQLY. The whole CDR3 protein is CASSQLGGDTGQLYF.

To note about this clone: The germline and genes are mouse ones. Read coverage stops 1 residue before the CDR3 terminus; the germline J gene supplies the remainder. This sequence joins TRBV5 and TRBJ2-7, with TRBD1 identical over 10 bases. Per the germline V gene, CDR1 is LGHNA and CDR2 is YNLKQL (reference sequence). The J segment lost 4 bases and the V segment lost 4 bases, leaving 1 base of the junction unmatched. CDR3 length: 13 amino acids. The part of the CDR3 DNA that was read is TGTGCCAGCAGCCGGGACAGGGGTTATGAACAGTAC. Amino acid sequence: CASSRDRGYEQY. The CDR3 in its entirety is CASSRDRGYEQYF.

Concerning this clone itself: The gene symbols are mouse symbols. From the germline J gene comes the end of the CDR3, since the read stops 1 residue before it. The rearrangement links TRBV15 to TRBJ1-1; D possibly corresponds to TRBD1 (6 bases). The CDR3 extends over 14 amino acids. V dropped 1 base and J dropped 6 bases, with 12 bases sitting between them. From germline, CDR1 is SGHND and CDR2 FRSKSL. CDR3: CASSLGGALAEVFF. CDR3 DNA, as far as it was read: TGTGCCAGCAGTTTAGGGGGGGCGCTGGCAGAAGTCTTC.

Of note for this clone: Germline and genes: mouse. Sequencing ends 1 residue short of the CDR3 end; the germline J gene provides the rest. J is TRBJ1-1 and V is TRBV20; 9 bases line up with TRBD1. The junction had 1 base not matched to a gene; V was cut back by 5 bases and J by 0 bases. The germline gives CDR1 GFQATS, CDR2 STVNSAI. The CDR3 consists of 13 residues. The CDR3 region is CGARTGANTEVFF. The CDR3 bases that were read are TGTGGTGCTCGGACAGGGGCAAACACAGAAGTCTTC.

A note on this clone: The genes are named according to mouse. The CDR3 end lies 1 residue beyond the end of the read and is filled in from the germline J gene. J is TRBJ2-5 and V is TRBV16; tentative D call: TRBD1 (6 bases). V was pared by 5 bases and J by 6 bases, with 15 bases between. The CDR3 consists of 14 residues. The V gene's germline CDR1 is SGHSA and CDR2 FRNQAP. CDR3 sequence: CASSPNRVGDTQYF. The covered CDR3 bases are TGTGCAAGCAGCCCAAACAGGGTAGGGGACACCCAGTAC.

This clone was seen a few times. Germline and genes: mouse. The CDR3 goes on 1 residue after the read ends, and that part is filled in from the germline J gene. V gene TRBV26 combines with J gene TRBJ1-4; TRBD1 matches 8 bases. V was clipped by 2 bases and J by 3 bases; unmatched bases: 2. Germline CDR1 KGHPV, CDR2 FQNQEV (reference sequence). CDR3 length: 15 amino acids. The CDR3 DNA, read in part, is TGTGCCAGCAGTCTGGGACAGGGCGCCAACGAAAGATTATTT. As protein: CASSLGQGANERLF. The full-length CDR3 reads as CASSLGQGANERLFF.

Notes on this clone: The gene symbols are mouse symbols. Coverage ceases 1 residue before the CDR3 finishes, and the germline J gene fills in the end. V is TRBV26 and J is TRBJ2-5, with D uncertain. The CDR3 runs to 13 residues. CDR1 and CDR2 (germline): KGHPV, FQNQEV (reference sequence). V gave up 1 base and J gave up 2 bases, with 4 bases separating them. The CDR3 loop reads CASSLLGQDTQYF. The CDR3 bases that were read are TGTGCCAGCAGTCTGTTGGGCCAAGACACCCAGTAC.

To note about this clone: Gene names and germline refer to mouse. The observed sequence ends 1 residue before the CDR3 terminus, with the missing tail filled in from the germline J gene. The genes are TRBV2 and TRBJ1-2, with TRBD1 matching over 10 bases. The V segment lost 1 base and the J segment 3 bases; nucleotides outside the gene matches: 2. Germline V gene data show CDR1 as LGHNA and CDR2 as YSYQKL. The CDR3 loop spans 15 amino acids. The chain's CDR3 is CASSQAGTGDSDYTF. The CDR3 DNA, read in part, is TGTGCCAGCAGCCAAGCCGGGACAGGGGACTCCGACTACACC.

Of note for this clone: Genes and germline are mouse. The observed sequence ends 1 residue before the CDR3 terminus, with the missing tail filled in from the germline J gene. The rearrangement joins TRBV16 to TRBJ2-2; D is undetermined. Germline V gene sequence: CDR1 SGHSA, CDR2 FRNQAP. This CDR3 comprises 13 residues. V dropped 1 base and J dropped 1 base, with 1 base sitting between them. This chain's CDR3 is CASSLGNTGQLYF. The part of the CDR3 DNA that was read is TGTGCAAGCAGCTTAGGAAACACCGGGCAGCTCTAC.